A selection of T cell receptor beta chains follows, all from one sample in a study of blood T cells in healthy people across ages. TCRdb used MiXCR to reprocess the 5' RACE reads, holding one entry per CDR3 protein. The table includes fewer than 2,000,000 distinct CDR3 sequences, roughly two fifths detected once. The sequenced sample was blood. These receptor sequences come from a human donor in good health. Each CDR3 is given without its conserved first and last residue. Fields, in order: D gene, V gene, J gene, CDR3 protein. A D gene is named only where the DNA matches it firmly.

>-|TRBV2|TRBJ2-2
ASSETPGTGELF
>-|TRBV5-6|TRBJ2-4
ASSSGTNIQY
>-|TRBV4-1|TRBJ1-2
ASSPHRPDRGYGYT
>-|TRBV20-1|TRBJ1-5
SARVSGRGGQPQH
>TRBD1|TRBV20-1|TRBJ1-2
SADRGQGYGYT
>-|TRBV6-2/TRBV6-3|TRBJ1-2
ASSYREIYGYT
>TRBD2|TRBV30|TRBJ2-3
AWGPGGTDTQY
>-|TRBV12-3/TRBV12-4|TRBJ2-1
ALSSYNEQF
>-|TRBV20-1|TRBJ2-1
SVGGLGGVYNEQF
>TRBD1|TRBV5-5|TRBJ1-5
ASSWGQGVRQPQH
>TRBD1|TRBV29-1|TRBJ2-7
SVESRGNEQY
>TRBD2|TRBV20-1|TRBJ2-1
SATQLAGGVNEQF
>-|TRBV4-1|TRBJ2-1
ASSQESAGYYNEQF
>-|TRBV6-1|TRBJ1-2
ASSEGQPGGYGYT
>-|TRBV4-3|TRBJ2-3
ASSQGAGKGPGTDTQY
>-|TRBV15|TRBJ1-1
ATRGSLNTEAF
>TRBD1|TRBV29-1|TRBJ2-4
SVLALRTGSYEQY
>-|TRBV20-1|TRBJ1-3
SARQASSGNTIY
>-|TRBV29-1|TRBJ2-7
SVYYAHGFYEQY
>TRBD1|TRBV5-1|TRBJ2-5
ASSLGLRDRGQETQY
>-|TRBV7-9|TRBJ2-3
ASSLPWDRDTQY
>TRBD1|TRBV28|TRBJ2-1
ASGDRVYNEQF
>-|TRBV4-3|TRBJ1-2
ASSQGAGLNYGYT
>-|TRBV12-3/TRBV12-4|TRBJ2-5
ASSLSAGHETQY
>TRBD1|TRBV3-1|TRBJ1-2
ASSHGDRGQNYGYT
>-|TRBV4-3|TRBJ1-4
ASSRRRLNEKLF
>TRBD1|TRBV20-1|TRBJ1-1
SARTGQGFEAF
>-|TRBV20-1|TRBJ1-6
SARDYRPGSYNSPLH
>-|TRBV7-9|TRBJ2-7
ASSLSKRPEGYEQY
>-|TRBV20-1|TRBJ1-1
SAASGGFMENTEAF
>-|TRBV7-2|TRBJ1-4
ASSLGPGIEKLF
>-|TRBV5-1|TRBJ1-2
ASEISPNYGYT
>-|TRBV4-3|TRBJ2-1
ASSQVSSEGEQF
>-|TRBV5-1|TRBJ2-4
ASIKGGAFYNEQY
>-|TRBV12-3/TRBV12-4|TRBJ2-5
ASSNSPGTQY
>-|TRBV5-6|TRBJ1-4
ASCLGGALEKLF
>-|TRBV5-4|TRBJ1-6
ASSFDPFNSPLH
>-|TRBV5-1|TRBJ2-1
ASSKARNEQF
>TRBD2|TRBV9|TRBJ2-5
ASSDPASGGASGETQY
>-|TRBV11-3|TRBJ2-1
ASSSTPPGTANNEQF
>-|TRBV2|TRBJ2-2
ASGWGAVNTGELF
>-|TRBV10-3|TRBJ2-7
AIAGAGSYEQY
>-|TRBV20-1|TRBJ1-4
SATINEKLF
>-|TRBV24-1|TRBJ1-5
TTSDQGRGGNQPQH
>-|TRBV6-2/TRBV6-3|TRBJ2-2
ASTLPGDTGELF
>TRBD1|TRBV10-3|TRBJ1-2
AIRSDRDHGYT
>-|TRBV5-1|TRBJ2-3
ASYSLNTDTQY
>TRBD1|TRBV6-5|TRBJ1-1
ASRPTGVGNTEAF
>-|TRBV7-3|TRBJ2-6
ASSLSDRTGANVLT
>-|TRBV6-1|TRBJ1-2
ASSEGTEYYGYT
>TRBD2|TRBV5-1|TRBJ2-3
ASSLGPAGGSDTQY
>-|TRBV20-1|TRBJ2-3
SVNPRGPTDTQY
>TRBD1|TRBV4-2|TRBJ1-2
ASSQSQQGSYGYT
>TRBD2|TRBV3-1|-
ASSQRLAENYEQY
>-|TRBV6-2/TRBV6-3|TRBJ2-7
ASKSGGPYEQY